The 16 T cell receptor beta chains below come from one sample, sequenced in a study of T cell responses to AZD1222 COVID-19 vaccine (dated by TCRdb to 2020 to 2022). The receptor library was made with the immunoSEQ multiplex PCR assay. The table was pulled from immuneACCESS by TCRdb, which kept in-frame rearrangements only. Such tables lose some clones; where checked, under half of the loss comes from unresolved V genes, and the rest has no known cause. Recorded for this sample are about 92,000 clones; roughly 93% of them occurred a single time. The ten largest account for about 24% of the sample. Explained via the paper, the time point label denotes: baseline before first vaccination. Specimen: peripheral blood, collected on day 0 of AZD1222 vaccination. These receptors all stem from an adult in good health.

This sequence joins TRBV28 and TRBJ2-7; D gene ambiguous. The CDR3 loop spans 15 amino acids. The V gene lost 4 bases and the J gene lost 4 bases, with 17 bases spanning the gap. In germline, CDR1 is MDHEN, CDR2 SYDVKM. Written as DNA, the CDR3 is TGTGCCAGCAGTTCTCGGTGGGGATTTTCGTACGAGCAGTACTTC. Its translation is CASSSRWGFSYEQYF.

This clone was counted only a few times. The rearrangement links TRBV13 to TRBJ1-6; D ambiguous. The CDR3 runs to 13 residues. CDR1 is PRHDT, CDR2 FYEKMQ, per germline (reference sequence). V lost 5 bases to trimming and J lost 14 bases, with 16 bases between them. CDR3: CASSPGRDRTLHF. CDR3 DNA sequence: TGTGCCAGCAGCCCAGGACGGGATAGGACCCTCCACTTT. Combining the CDR3 with reference TRBV13 and TRBJ1-6 gives the whole variable domain AAGVIQSPRHLIKEKRETATLKCYPIPRHDTVYWYQQGPGQDPQFLISFYEKMQSDKGSIPDRFSAQQFSDYHSELNMSSLELGDSALYFCASSPGRDRTLHFGNGTRLTVT.

The chain joins TRBV7-2 to TRBJ2-7; no clear D. The CDR3 extends over 13 amino acids. Trimming took 5 bases from V and 3 from J, leaving 11 bases between them. CDR1 SGHTA and CDR2 FQGNSA come from the germline V gene. The CDR3 sequence is CASSPSVGYEQYF. Here the CDR3 DNA reads TGTGCCAGCAGCCCCTCCGTTGGCTACGAGCAGTACTTC.

This rearrangement joins TRBV11-3 to TRBJ2-1, with TRBD2 matching over 7 bases. Germline CDR1 SGHNT, CDR2 YENEEA. The CDR3 spans 13 residues. J was trimmed by 8 bases and V by 3 bases; bases with no gene match: 4. The CDR3 nucleotides are TGTGCCAGCAGCTTGGGGGGGTTCCATGAGCAGTTCTTC. As protein: CASSLGGFHEQFF.

For the CDR3, the DNA is TGTGCCAGCAGCTTAGGGACATACGAGCAGTACTTC. It yields the protein CASSLGTYEQYF. The chain combines TRBV7-9 with TRBJ2-7, with D tentatively TRBD1 (5 bases). The CDR3 is 12 amino acids. CDR1 is SEHNR and CDR2 is FQNEAQ in the germline V gene (reference sequence). The germline V and J ends were trimmed by 1 base and 4 bases, with 5 bases remaining between them.

CDR3 amino acids: CASSRRETDTQYF. In DNA form, the CDR3 reads TGTGCCAGCAGCCGCAGGGAGACAGATACGCAGTATTTT. The rearrangement joins TRBV11-3 to TRBJ2-3; D may correspond to TRBD1 or TRBD2 (5 bases each). The CDR3 totals 13 residues. With 5 bases removed from V and 3 bases from J, the gap between germline ends came to 9 bases. CDR1 SGHNT and CDR2 YENEEA come from the germline V gene.

Points on this clone: An end of the junction does not agree with germline; a read error may underlie this. The sample has other DNA sequences that encode this CDR3 too. V is TRBV5-1 and J is TRBJ2-3, with 7 nucleotides matching TRBD2. The CDR3 totals 15 residues. From germline, CDR1 is SGHRS and CDR2 YFSETQ. The chain's CDR3 is CASSSGGISTDTQYF. The CDR3 DNA reads as TGCGCCAGCAGCTCCGGGGGGATTAGCACGGATACGCAGTATTTT.

The chain links TRBV4-1 to TRBJ1-3; no clear D. Germline CDR1 is MGHRA and CDR2 is YSYEKL. The V gene lost 4 bases and the J gene lost 3 bases, with 13 bases spanning the gap. The length of the CDR3 is 15 residues. The CDR3 sequence is CASSPAPVLGNTIYF. The DNA of the CDR3 is TGCGCCAGCAGCCCTGCCCCGGTACTTGGAAACACCATATATTTT.

The rearrangement joins TRBV28 to TRBJ2-5; TRBD1 might be the D (6 bases). Germline V gives CDR1 MDHEN, CDR2 SYDVKM. This CDR3 region has 15 residues. Deletions cut 1 base from V and 3 bases from J, with 12 bases between. In DNA form, the CDR3 reads TGTGCCAGCAGTTTATCCCGCGCAGGGGAAGAGACCCAGTACTTC. Amino acid sequence: CASSLSRAGEETQYF.

The chain is built from TRBV28 and TRBJ1-2; possible D gene TRBD1, 5 bases. V lost 1 base, J lost 4 bases, and 13 bases lay in between. Germline V gene lookup returns CDR1 MDHEN and CDR2 SYDVKM. This CDR3 has 15 amino acids. CDR3 amino acids: CASSLYPQGTYGYTF. CDR3 bases: TGTGCCAGCAGTTTATACCCGCAGGGAACCTATGGCTACACCTTC.

J is TRBJ2-7 and V is TRBV28; D is ambiguous. The germline gives CDR1 MDHEN, CDR2 SYDVKM. V lost 1 base and J lost 5, with 12 bases in between. This CDR3 spans 14 amino acids. CDR3 sequence reads: CASSLLSGHDEQYF. The CDR3 nucleotides read TGTGCCAGCAGTTTATTATCGGGTCACGACGAGCAGTACTTC.

V usage is TRBV3-1 (or the pseudogene TRBV3-2) and J usage is TRBJ1-1; D unresolved. Germline lookup yields CDR1 LGHDT and CDR2 YNNKEL (reference sequence). The CDR3 has 12 amino acids. Trimming left V 7 bases short and J 6 bases short, with 12 bases between. As DNA, the CDR3 is TGTGCCAGCACTCTCCCGGGCGCTGAAGCTTTCTTT. As protein: CASTLPGAEAFF.

The chain couples TRBV6-5 to TRBJ1-2; the match to TRBD1 covers 10 bases. Germline V lookup: CDR1 MNHEY, CDR2 SVGAGI. The V and J ends lost 0 bases and 4 bases, in that order; junction bases with no gene match: 2. The CDR3 spans 15 residues. The CDR3, as DNA: TGTGCCAGCAGTTACTCCGGACAGGGGGGCTATGGCTACACCTTC. This codes for CASSYSGQGGYGYTF.

This sequence joins TRBV3-1 (or the pseudogene TRBV3-2) and TRBJ2-7; 8 bases are a match to TRBD1. V lost 0 bases to trimming and J lost 0 bases; unmatched junction nucleotides: 16. Per the germline V gene, CDR1 is LGHDT and CDR2 is YNNKEL (reference sequence). The CDR3 consists of 20 residues. The CDR3 coding sequence is TGTGCCAGCAGCCAAGATGGGACAGGCAACACTAGTTCATTCTCCTACGAGCAGTACTTC. Residues: CASSQDGTGNTSSFSYEQYF.

This sequence joins TRBV16 and TRBJ1-5; D might be TRBD1 (5 bases). Germline lookup yields CDR1 KGHSY and CDR2 FQNENV. The CDR3 runs to 14 residues. With 0 bases removed from V and 5 bases from J, the gap between germline ends came to 8 bases. The CDR3 spells CASSQSGDDQPQHF. In nucleotides, the CDR3 is TGTGCCAGCAGCCAATCAGGGGATGATCAGCCCCAGCATTTT.

The genes are TRBV14 and TRBJ2-1; D is undetermined. This CDR3 is 14 amino acids long. Trimming removed 1 base at V and 6 bases at J, with 10 bases between. CDR1 and CDR2 (germline): SGHDN, FVKESK. The CDR3 sequence: CASSQVRNLNEQFF. In DNA, the CDR3 is TGTGCCAGCAGCCAAGTGAGGAACCTCAATGAGCAGTTCTTC.